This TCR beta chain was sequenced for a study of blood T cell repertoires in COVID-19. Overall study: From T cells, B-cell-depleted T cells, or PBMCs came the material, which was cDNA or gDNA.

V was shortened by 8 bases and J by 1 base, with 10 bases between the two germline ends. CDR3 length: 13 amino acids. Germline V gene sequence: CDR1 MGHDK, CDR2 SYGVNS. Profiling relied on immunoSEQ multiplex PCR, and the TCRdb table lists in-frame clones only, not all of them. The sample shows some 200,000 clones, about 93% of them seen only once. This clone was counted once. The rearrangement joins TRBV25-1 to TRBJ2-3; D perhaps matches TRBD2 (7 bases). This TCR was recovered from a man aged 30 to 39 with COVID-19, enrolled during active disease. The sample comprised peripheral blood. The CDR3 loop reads CASAGARTDTQYF. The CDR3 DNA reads TGTGCCAGCGCGGGGGCCCGCACAGATACGCAGTATTTT.